This note documents a single T cell receptor beta chain sequence. What it recognizes is unknown. This record comes from a study of shared clonotypes between healthy human individuals. Notes on the study in general: Depth of sequencing was expected to influence donor clonotype sharing. Although depth was large, rarefaction showed that sequencing of the sorted subsets was incomplete. A few donors had roughly 5% of their naive CD4 clonotypes in common.

Per the study methods: Junction-only sequences without quality scores came from ImmunoSEQ, so filtering differed. TCRdb's copy holds only in-frame clones and misses some; the assay was immunoSEQ multiplex PCR. V, J and clone size derive from that table, while D and trimming were established from the DNA sequence. The sample carries some 580,000 clones, 98% recorded once. CDR1 SGHDT and CDR2 YYEEEE come from the germline V gene. Deletions cut 3 bases from V and 0 bases from J, with 17 bases between. The CDR3 is made up of 17 amino acids. Terminally differentiated effector memory CD45RA+ cells were left out of the naive CD8 fraction, which was CD45RO-negative and positively selected for CCR7.

Input material: naive CD8+ T cells sorted from blood. V is TRBV5-6 and J is TRBJ2-3; D is possibly TRBD1 (5 bases). The sequence was obtained from a man aged 25-45 years in good health. CDR3 bases: TGTGCCAGCAGCTCCCAAGGGGTCCTACGTAGCACAGATACGCAGTATTTT. This codes for CASSSQGVLRSTDTQYF. Based on the CDR3 plus reference TRBV5-6 and TRBJ2-3, the full variable domain is DAGVTQSPTHLIKTRGQQVTLRCSPKSGHDTVSWYQQALGQGPQFIFQYYEEEERQRGNFPDRFSGHQFPNYSSELNVNALLLGDSALYLCASSSQGVLRSTDTQYFGPGTRLTVL.